One sample yielded the 18 T cell receptor beta chains listed below, sequenced in a study of molecular identifiers for immune sequencing clone quantification. TCRdb passed the PCR reads through MiXCR, listing each CDR3 protein once. Here the sample spans about 500,000 distinct CDR3 sequences, about 26% being singletons. The sample was naive CD8+ T cells from blood, with Jurkat cell RNA spiked in. Subset denoted: FACS-sorted CD8+CD4-CCR7+CD45RA+ naive T cells. The source is a human donor in good health. Some libraries in this study had Jurkat cell RNA spiked in.

Points on this clonotype: The junction differs from germline at one of its ends, possibly a read error. The chain recombines TRBV7-9 with TRBJ2-7, with 10 bases lining up with TRBD2. The CDR3 is made up of 13 amino acids. CDR1 SEHNR and CDR2 FQNEAQ come from the germline V gene (reference sequence). DNA for the CDR3: TGTGCCAGCAGCTCGGGACTAGCGTACGCGCAGTACTTC. This codes for CASSSGLAYAQYF.

This clonotype was counted only a few times. The chain recombines TRBV30 with TRBJ1-1; D uncertain. V was shortened by 4 bases and J by 0 bases, with 12 bases between the two germline ends. The germline CDR1 and CDR2 sequences are GTSNPN and SVGIG (reference sequence). CDR3 length: 14 amino acids. The CDR3 reads CAWNNGILNTEAFF. CDR3 DNA: TGTGCCTGGAACAATGGAATTTTGAACACTGAAGCTTTCTTT. Variable domain in full (rest from reference TRBV30 and TRBJ1-1): SQTIHQWPATLVQPVGSPLSLECTVEGTSNPNLYWYRQAAGRGLQLLFYSVGIGQISSEVPQNLSASRPQDRQFILSSKKLLLSDSGFYLCAWNNGILNTEAFFGQGTRLTVV.

The chain carries TRBV24-1 and TRBJ2-5, with D hard to call. The CDR3 runs 13 residues. The V gene's germline CDR1 is KGHDR and CDR2 SFDVKD. V was trimmed by 3 bases and J by 5 bases, leaving 9 bases between them. CDR3 region: CATSDRHRETQYF. In DNA, the CDR3 is TGTGCCACCAGTGATCGTCATAGGGAGACCCAGTACTTC.

This clonotype was seen repeatedly, ten times or more. The chain carries TRBV4-1 and TRBJ2-5; D is unresolved. Germline V gene lookup returns CDR1 MGHRA and CDR2 YSYEKL. This CDR3 region has 14 residues. V lost 0 bases and J lost 1, with 6 bases in between. The CDR3 is CASSQDHLQETQYF. The CDR3, as DNA: TGCGCCAGCAGCCAAGATCATCTCCAAGAGACCCAGTACTTC.

This clonotype was seen a few times. The chain employs TRBV20-1 and TRBJ2-2, with unresolved D. Trimming cost V 4 bases and J 1 base, with 10 bases left between them. The CDR3 totals 14 residues. Germline V gene sequence: CDR1 DFQATT, CDR2 SNEGSKA (reference sequence). The CDR3 reads CSAKGRQNTGELFF. The DNA for the CDR3 is TGCAGTGCTAAGGGCCGACAGAACACCGGGGAGCTGTTTTTT.

This clonotype was detected once. No conserved phenylalanine or tryptophan is present at the end of the CDR3, so a read error is the likely explanation. The V call is TRBV5-6, the J call TRBJ1-2; D remains ambiguous. Germline lookup yields CDR1 SGHDT and CDR2 YYEEEE. This CDR3 region has 15 residues. V lost 4 bases to trimming and J lost 4 bases, with 17 bases between them. The CDR3 here is CASSPPGVLLYGYTI. DNA for the CDR3: TGTGCCAGCAGCCCCCCGGGCGTCTTACTCTATGGCTACACCATC.

Regarding this clonotype: A clone one base away is much larger, so this may be a read error. Likely a read error: the CDR3 ends without its conserved phenylalanine or tryptophan. The rearrangement joins TRBV4-2 to TRBJ2-7, with D perhaps being TRBD1 or TRBD2 (5 bases each). The CDR3 loop spans 16 amino acids. Germline CDR1 LGHNA, CDR2 YNFKEQ. The V end lost 4 bases, the J end lost 7 bases, and 23 bases lay between the germline ends. CDR3 DNA: TGTGCCAGCAGCCCGGGACCGGGCCTGACATGGGAAGAGCAGTACTTA. This codes for CASSPGPGLTWEEQYL.

Many counts were recorded for this clonotype. CDR3 amino acids: CASSYSIFRSGRAYEQYF. The CDR3 DNA sequence: TGTGCCAGCAGTTACTCGATATTCCGTAGCGGGAGGGCCTACGAGCAGTACTTC. The rearrangement links TRBV6-5 to TRBJ2-7, with 11 bases aligning to TRBD2. This CDR3 is 18 amino acids long. V shed 0 bases, J shed 2 bases, and the junction held 9 bases outside the gene matches. Germline CDR1 and CDR2: MNHEY and SVGAGI.

This clonotype has a count of ten or more. The rearrangement joins TRBV4-1 to TRBJ2-7; the D call may be TRBD1 or TRBD2 (5 bases each). The length of the CDR3 is 13 residues. Germline V gene lookup returns CDR1 MGHRA and CDR2 YSYEKL. V was clipped by 5 bases and J by 3 bases, with 11 bases between them. This CDR3 is CASSRGPGYEQYF. DNA for the CDR3: TGCGCCAGCAGCAGGGGACCCGGCTACGAGCAGTACTTC.

This clonotype was observed a few times. This sequence joins TRBV13 and TRBJ2-7, with a weak D call TRBD1 (5 bases). The ends were cut back, 6 bases at V and 3 bases at J, with 12 bases in the middle. This CDR3 is built from 13 residues. Per the germline V gene, CDR1 is PRHDT and CDR2 is FYEKMQ (reference sequence). The CDR3 DNA is TGTGCCAGCAGTCCGACCCAGGGCTACGAGCAGTACTTC. This gives the protein CASSPTQGYEQYF.

The sample holds many counts of this clonotype. The chain uses TRBV28 and TRBJ2-3; tentative D call: TRBD2 (6 bases). Germline CDR1 and CDR2: MDHEN and SYDVKM. V dropped 1 base and J dropped 6 bases, with 11 bases sitting between them. The CDR3 sequence is 14 residues long. CDR3: CASSLFRGFDTQYF. The CDR3 bases are TGTGCCAGCAGTTTATTTCGGGGGTTTGATACGCAGTATTTT.

This chain uses TRBV4-2 with TRBJ2-5; no reliable D call. The V and J ends lost 2 bases and 10 bases respectively, with 14 bases between them. From germline, CDR1 is LGHNA and CDR2 YNFKEQ. CDR3 length equals 13 residues. The DNA for the CDR3 is TGTGCCAGCAGCCAACTACCCCAGGCGTTCCAGTACTTC. Protein: CASSQLPQAFQYF.

This clonotype was observed many times. A much larger clone is a single base away; this may be a read error. V usage is TRBV7-2 and J usage is TRBJ2-3; perhaps TRBD2 as D (6 bases). CDR1 is SGHTA and CDR2 is FQGNSA in the germline V gene. The CDR3 covers 16 residues. As DNA, the CDR3 is TGTGCCAGCAGCGTAGCTCATGGGGGGTTCACAGATACGCAGTATTTT. Encoded protein: CASSVAHGGFTDTQYF.

Details on this clonotype: This may stem from a read error, because a much larger clone lies one nucleotide away. The chain links TRBV2 to TRBJ1-1; D unresolved. The CDR3 sequence is 12 residues long. The V gene's germline CDR1 is SNHLY and CDR2 FYNNEI. For the CDR3, the DNA is TGTGCCCGCAGTGTCTCGAACACTGAAGCTTTCTTT. Protein sequence: CARSVSNTEAFF.

The chain joins TRBV19 to TRBJ1-5, with 7 bases identical to TRBD1. The CDR3 is 15 amino acids. V gave up 7 bases and J gave up 0 bases; unmatched junction bases: 6. Germline CDR1 reads LNHDA; CDR2 reads SQIVND (reference sequence). The CDR3 is CASIRDRDSNQPQHF. DNA for the CDR3: TGTGCCAGTATCCGGGACAGAGATAGCAATCAGCCCCAGCATTTT.

Comments on this clonotype: This sequence may be a read error, since a much larger clone differs from it by one base. The chain uses TRBV7-9 and TRBJ1-5, with D possibly being TRBD1 (5 bases). Germline V lookup: CDR1 SEHNR, CDR2 FQNEAQ (reference sequence). The CDR3 runs 12 residues. DNA of the CDR3: TGTACCAGCAGCCCGGGGGGTCAGCCCCAGCATTTT. It translates to CTSSPGGQPQHF.

This clonotype was detected ten times or more. The chain links TRBV29-1 to TRBJ2-1; a possible D gene is TRBD2 (6 bases). Germline V gene sequence: CDR1 SQVTM, CDR2 ANQGSEA. V lost 4 bases and J 9 bases, leaving 7 bases between the germline ends. This CDR3 is 10 amino acids long. The CDR3 here is CSVVRGEQFF. The CDR3 DNA reads TGCAGCGTTGTGCGGGGTGAGCAGTTCTTC.

There are a few counts of this clonotype. It is likely a read error, because the conserved phenylalanine at the end of the CDR3 is missing. The rearrangement uses TRBV2 and TRBJ2-7; weak D call: TRBD1 (5 bases). This CDR3 region has 13 residues. With 3 bases removed from V and 5 bases from J, the gap between germline ends came to 11 bases. Germline CDR1 is SNHLY and CDR2 is FYNNEI. The CDR3 DNA reads as TGTGCCAGCAGTGATTGGGGCATGGACGAGCAGTACCTC. It encodes CASSDWGMDEQYL.